This T cell receptor (beta chain) was identified in a study of blood T cell repertoires in COVID-19. TCRdb keeps only in-frame clones here, not all; method: immunoSEQ multiplex PCR. The repertoire consists of some 180,000 clones, with 65% to 90% occurring once and the leading ten covering more than 4%. CDR3 length: 18 residues. The germline CDR1 and CDR2 sequences are SGHKS and YYEKEE (reference sequence). Trimming cost V 2 bases and J 0 bases, with 15 bases left between them. Living in 24 US areas, the participants were between about 18 and 100 years of age. This chain connects TRBV5-5 to TRBJ1-6; D gene ambiguous. The sequence was collected from a woman aged 55-70 years with acute COVID-19. Material for sequencing was PBMCs or T cells enriched from blood (not recorded which). The CDR3 sequence is CASSFSWRLSSYNSPLHF. In DNA, the CDR3 is TGTGCCAGCAGCTTCTCTTGGCGGCTCAGCTCCTATAATTCACCCCTCCACTTT.